This T cell receptor beta chain was identified in a study of a mutant IDH1 vaccine in newly diagnosed glioma. Study details: The start of vaccination came 4-6 weeks after radiotherapy alone, or with temozolomide cycles.

Sequencing was performed with immunoSEQ multiplex PCR; in TCRdb, only in-frame clones are kept and a portion is missing. In the table there are under 95,000 clones, roughly 90% of which are singletons. Germline CDR1 SGHRS, CDR2 YFSETQ. Trimming took 5 bases from V and 8 from J, leaving 10 bases between them. The CDR3 extends over 11 amino acids. Points from the study as a whole: Of all patients, roughly 93% showed vaccine-induced immune responses.

Details on this clone: Antigen specificity is unknown.

The time point is: week 5, during vaccination. Vaccination comprised doses that each held 300 ug of mutant IDH1 20-mer peptide, plus topical imiquimod. Donor diagnoses consisted of new WHO grade 3 or 4 IDH1-mutant, ATRX-lost astrocytomas. The source material was PBMCs, sampled from a glioma patient whose treatment included an IDH1 peptide vaccine. The clonotype originates from a woman in her forties or fifties with glioma. The chain carries TRBV5-1 and TRBJ1-1; D possibly corresponds to TRBD1 (5 bases). DNA of the CDR3: TGCGCCAGCAGAGGGGTCCGGGAAGCTTTCTTT. Translating it yields CASRGVREAFF.